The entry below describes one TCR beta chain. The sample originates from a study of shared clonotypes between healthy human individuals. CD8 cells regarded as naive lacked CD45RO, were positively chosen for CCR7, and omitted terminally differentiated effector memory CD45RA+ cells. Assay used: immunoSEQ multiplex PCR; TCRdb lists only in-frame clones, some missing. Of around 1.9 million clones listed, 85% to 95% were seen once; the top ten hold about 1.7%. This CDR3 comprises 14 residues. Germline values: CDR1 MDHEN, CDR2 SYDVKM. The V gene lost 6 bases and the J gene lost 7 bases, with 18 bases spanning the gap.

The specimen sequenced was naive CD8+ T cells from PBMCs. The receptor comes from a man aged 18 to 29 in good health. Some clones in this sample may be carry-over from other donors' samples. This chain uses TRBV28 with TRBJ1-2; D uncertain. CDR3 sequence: CASSTTSWRFGYTF. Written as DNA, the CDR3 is TGTGCCAGCAGCACTACCTCCTGGAGGTTTGGCTACACCTTC.